Listed below are T cell receptor beta chains from one sample, sequenced in a study of CD8 T cells in acute hepatitis C reinfection. Produced via immunoSEQ multiplex PCR; TCRdb's table is partial and in-frame only. Of 30,000 to 40,000 clones listed, 80% to 90% are singletons. What was sequenced was naive CD8+ T cells from PBMCs. These receptors were obtained from a man aged 30 to 39 with chronic hepatitis C. Both conserved end residues are part of each CDR3. A D gene is named only where the DNA matches it firmly. The size of a clone is reported for some rows only, either as once, few or many, or as a class for expanded clones.

D: TRBD2
J: TRBJ2-2
V: TRBV6-8
size: .
CDR3: CASRTPLAGPTGELFF
DNA: TGTGCCAGCAGGACGCCTCTAGCGGGACCGACCGGGGAGCTGTTTTTT

D: TRBD2
J: TRBJ2-2
V: TRBV6-6
size: .
CDR3: CASSLGSGEPTGELFF
DNA: TGTGCCAGCAGTTTAGGGAGCGGGGAGCCGACCGGGGAGCTGTTTTTT

D: TRBD2
J: TRBJ2-3
V: TRBV7-6
size: .
CDR3: CASSLGPGGTSTDTQYF
DNA: TGTGCCAGCAGCTTAGGGCCCGGGGGGACTAGCACAGATACGCAGTATTTT

D: .
J: TRBJ2-7
V: TRBV6-5
size: .
CDR3: CASSYSQGNHEQYF
DNA: TGTGCCAGCAGTTACAGTCAGGGGAACCACGAGCAGTACTTC

D: .
J: TRBJ2-3
V: TRBV4-1
size: .
CDR3: CASSQERAGTTDTQYF
DNA: TGCGCCAGCAGCCAAGAAAGGGCGGGTACTACAGATACGCAGTATTTT

D: TRBD1
J: TRBJ1-5
V: TRBV6-5
size: .
CDR3: CASRGQGLNQPQHF
DNA: TGTGCCAGTAGGGGACAGGGCCTAAATCAGCCCCAGCATTTT

D: TRBD1
J: TRBJ1-5
V: TRBV6-1
size: .
CDR3: CASTDRALSNQPQHF
DNA: TGTGCCAGCACAGACAGGGCCCTTAGCAATCAGCCCCAGCATTTT

D: .
J: TRBJ2-1
V: TRBV5-6
size: .
CDR3: CANSSGTSGEQFF
DNA: TGTGCCAACAGCTCCGGCACGAGTGGTGAGCAGTTCTTC

D: TRBD2
J: TRBJ2-6
V: TRBV10-2
size: .
CDR3: CASSPQSAGAVLTF
DNA: TGCGCCAGCAGCCCCCAGTCGGCGGGAGCGGTCCTGACTTTC

D: .
J: TRBJ2-7
V: TRBV30
size: .
CDR3: CAWSPGRSYEQYF
DNA: TGTGCCTGGAGTCCGGGACGGTCCTACGAGCAGTACTTC

D: .
J: TRBJ1-4
V: TRBV29-1
size: .
CDR3: CSVGGSEKLFF
DNA: TGCAGCGTCGGGGGGTCTGAAAAACTGTTTTTT

D: .
J: TRBJ2-1
V: TRBV7-3
size: .
CDR3: CASSPASQDPYNEQFF
DNA: TGTGCCAGCAGCCCGGCCTCACAGGACCCCTACAATGAGCAGTTCTTC

D: TRBD2
J: TRBJ2-1
V: TRBV4-2
size: .
CDR3: CASSQDDQRLAGKDEQFF
DNA: TGTGCCAGCAGCCAAGATGATCAGAGACTAGCGGGAAAGGATGAGCAGTTCTTC

D: .
J: TRBJ2-5
V: TRBV27
size: .
CDR3: CASKNQETQYF
DNA: TGTGCCAGCAAGAATCAGGAGACCCAGTACTTC

D: .
J: TRBJ1-1
V: TRBV30
size: .
CDR3: CAWSVGVGRGTEAFF
DNA: TGTGCCTGGAGTGTAGGGGTCGGAAGAGGGACTGAAGCTTTCTTT

D: .
J: TRBJ2-3
V: TRBV7-3
size: .
CDR3: CASSSGQLTDTQYF
DNA: TGTGCCAGCAGCTCAGGACAGCTCACAGATACGCAGTATTTT

D: TRBD1
J: TRBJ1-1
V: TRBV2
size: .
CDR3: CASSSETGKTMNTEAFF
DNA: TGTGCCAGCAGCTCAGAGACAGGGAAGACCATGAACACTGAAGCTTTCTTT

D: TRBD1
J: TRBJ2-1
V: TRBV9
size: .
CDR3: CASSVEGTALYNEQFF
DNA: TGTGCCAGCAGCGTAGAAGGGACAGCGCTCTACAATGAGCAGTTCTTC

D: TRBD1
J: TRBJ1-1
V: TRBV27
size: .
CDR3: CASSLWGTANTEAFF
DNA: TGTGCCAGCAGTTTATGGGGGACAGCGAACACTGAAGCTTTCTTT

D: .
J: TRBJ1-1
V: TRBV13
size: .
CDR3: CASSLGGTTEAFF
DNA: TGTGCCAGCAGCTTAGGTGGGACCACTGAAGCTTTCTTT

D: .
J: TRBJ2-2
V: TRBV29-1
size: .
CDR3: CSVVGPTGELFF
DNA: TGCAGCGTTGTTGGGCCCACCGGGGAGCTGTTTTTT

D: .
J: TRBJ2-3
V: TRBV7-3
size: .
CDR3: CASSLIGHTDTQYF
DNA: TGTGCCAGCAGCTTAATTGGCCACACAGATACGCAGTATTTT

D: .
J: TRBJ2-7
V: TRBV29-1
size: .
CDR3: CSVGYQGLAGYYEQYF
DNA: TGCAGCGTTGGATATCAGGGTCTGGCGGGATACTACGAGCAGTACTTC

D: .
J: TRBJ2-5
V: TRBV7-8
size: .
CDR3: CASSLRGQETQYF
DNA: TGTGCCAGCAGCCTCAGGGGTCAAGAGACCCAGTACTTC

D: .
J: TRBJ1-1
V: TRBV19
size: few
CDR3: CASSPPGTEAFF
DNA: TGTGCCAGTAGTCCTCCCGGCACTGAAGCTTTCTTT

D: .
J: TRBJ1-5
V: TRBV11-2
size: .
CDR3: CASSQGNQPQHF
DNA: TGTGCCAGCAGCCAAGGTAATCAGCCCCAGCATTTT

D: .
J: TRBJ2-2
V: TRBV5-1
size: .
CDR3: CASTTGGGSGELFF
DNA: TGCGCCAGCACAACCGGAGGGGGGTCCGGGGAGCTGTTTTTT

D: TRBD1
J: TRBJ1-1
V: TRBV27
size: .
CDR3: CATSLQGKSTEAFF
DNA: TGTGCCACCTCACTACAGGGGAAGAGTACTGAAGCTTTCTTT

D: .
J: TRBJ2-7
V: TRBV11-2
size: .
CDR3: CASSSRDYEQYF
DNA: TGTGCCAGCAGCTCGAGGGATTACGAGCAGTACTTC